The 29 T cell receptor beta chains listed next were all sequenced from one sample in a study of T cells after yellow fever vaccination. From the 5' RACE reads, TCRdb called clonotypes with MiXCR, one entry per CDR3 protein. This table holds fewer than 650,000 distinct CDR3 sequences, just over 20% found once. This material consisted of PBMCs, taken roughly 20 days after the first yellow fever vaccination. The receptors stem from a man younger than 35 who received the YFV17D yellow fever vaccine.

This sequence joins TRBV3-1 and TRBJ1-1, with D possibly TRBD1 on 5 matching bases. The length of the CDR3 is 14 residues. Germline V gene lookup returns CDR1 LGHDT and CDR2 YNNKEL (reference sequence). V lost 0 bases, J lost 5 bases, and 10 bases lay in between. CDR3 protein: CASSQDGAHTEAFF. The DNA of the CDR3 is TGTGCCAGCAGCCAAGATGGGGCGCATACTGAAGCTTTCTTT.

This clonotype was counted between two and nine times. This sequence joins TRBV18 and TRBJ1-5; 7 nucleotides align to TRBD1. Trimming removed 2 bases from V and 6 bases from J; junction bases left unmatched: 7. CDR3 length: 15 residues. Germline V gene sequence: CDR1 KGHSH, CDR2 LQKENI. In DNA, the CDR3 is TGTGCCAGCTCACCAAGACAGGGAAGTGGTCAGCCCCAGCATTTT. Protein product: CASSPRQGSGQPQHF.

This clonotype was observed a handful of times. The rearrangement joins TRBV5-1 to TRBJ2-3; 10 positions agree with TRBD2. The V and J ends lost 0 bases and 6 bases, in that order; junction bases with no gene match: 7. Per germline, CDR1 SGHRS and CDR2 YFSETQ. The CDR3 length is 16 residues. As DNA, the CDR3 is TGCGCCAGCAGCTTGGGGACTAGCGGAACCGGGGATACGCAGTATTTT. Translation: CASSLGTSGTGDTQYF.

This chain joins TRBV7-8 and TRBJ1-1; D remains unclear. The CDR3 consists of 14 residues. Germline-derived CDR1 and CDR2 are SGHVS and FQNEAQ. Trimming removed 3 bases from V and 5 bases from J, with 13 bases in between. This CDR3 reads CASSFNGRSTEAFF. CDR3 bases: TGTGCCAGCAGCTTTAACGGCCGTAGTACTGAAGCTTTCTTT.

This chain uses TRBV6-5 with TRBJ2-5; D is tentatively TRBD1 or TRBD2 (5 bases each). Germline CDR1 is MNHEY and CDR2 is SVGAGI. There are 15 residues in the CDR3. Trimming cost V 0 bases and J 5 bases, with 13 bases left between them. The CDR3 nucleotides read TGTGCCAGCAGTTACTCGGTTGGAGAGGGGGAGACCCAGTACTTC. Translating gives CASSYSVGEGETQYF.

With regard to this clonotype: One base away lies a much larger clone, so this may be a sequencing read error. The chain carries TRBV4-2 and TRBJ2-3; the D is unclear. Germline loops: CDR1 LGHNA, CDR2 YNFKEQ. CDR3 size: 12 residues. The CDR3 reads CASGQEYDTQYF. In nucleotides, the CDR3 is TGTGCCAGCGGCCAAGAGTATGATACGCAGTATTTT.

This clonotype was counted between two and nine times. V gene TRBV14 combines with J gene TRBJ2-7, with D perhaps being TRBD1 or TRBD2 (5 bases each). The V end lost 4 bases, the J end lost 4 bases, and 8 bases lay between the germline ends. The length of the CDR3 is 12 residues. Germline CDR1 is SGHDN and CDR2 is FVKESK. The CDR3 region is CASSRGPYEQYV. As DNA, the CDR3 is TGTGCCAGCAGCCGGGGACCTTACGAGCAGTACGTC.

There are a few counts of this clonotype. The chain joins TRBV12-3 or TRBV12-4 to TRBJ1-2; no reliable D call. The CDR3 spans 16 residues. Between the trimmed V and J ends, which lost 4 bases and 2 bases, there was a span of 17 bases. Here the CDR3 DNA reads TGTGCCAGCAGTTCCCGGCCCCAGTACTTAAACTATGGCTACACCTTC. It translates to CASSSRPQYLNYGYTF.

This clonotype was recorded a few times. The chain couples TRBV5-6 to TRBJ2-3; TRBD1 is a possible D gene (6 bases). Germline V gene sequence: CDR1 SGHDT, CDR2 YYEEEE. The V and J ends lost 2 bases and 6 bases respectively, with 16 bases between them. This CDR3 has 15 residues. The CDR3 sequence is CASSFQGQGTDTQYF. The CDR3 nucleotides are TGTGCCAGCAGCTTTCAAGGGCAGGGGACGGATACGCAGTATTTT.

This clonotype occurred a few times. This sequence joins TRBV19 and TRBJ2-2; D gene uncertain. The germline V gene has CDR1 LNHDA and CDR2 SQIVND (reference sequence). Trimming took off 7 bases at V and 4 bases at J, with 7 bases between the two ends. The CDR3 spans 12 residues. The CDR3 loop reads CASTFGTGELFF. For the CDR3, the DNA is TGTGCCAGTACGTTCGGCACCGGGGAGCTGTTTTTT.

This clonotype appeared a few times. V usage is TRBV18 and J usage is TRBJ2-3, with D maybe TRBD1 (5 bases). The length of the CDR3 is 14 residues. V lost 3 bases to trimming and J lost 6 bases, with 13 bases between them. Germline loops: CDR1 KGHSH, CDR2 LQKENI. This CDR3 is CASSPMTARDTQYF. DNA for the CDR3: TGTGCCAGCTCACCTATGACAGCCCGCGATACGCAGTATTTT.

This chain connects TRBV19 to TRBJ2-7; the D gene is possibly TRBD2 (5 bases). CDR1 is LNHDA, CDR2 SQIVND, per germline (reference sequence). The V end was cut by 1 base, the J end by 6 bases, with 13 bases between. This CDR3 is 14 amino acids long. The CDR3 bases are TGTGCCAGTAGTATAGCCGGACGGAGGCTCGAGCAGTACTTC. This encodes CASSIAGRRLEQYF.

The rearrangement links TRBV13 to TRBJ1-6; no clear D. Per germline, CDR1 PRHDT and CDR2 FYEKMQ (reference sequence). Trimming cost V 6 bases and J 13 bases, with 19 bases left between them. The CDR3 length is 14 residues. For the CDR3, the DNA is TGTGCCAGCAGTGCGGGCGGCAGGCTAGGGCCCCTCCACTTT. Translating it yields CASSAGGRLGPLHF.

This clonotype was seen more than once but under ten times. This CDR3 is missing its conserved last phenylalanine or tryptophan, likely due to a read error. Because the CDR3's place on the DNA is in doubt, the DNA is left out and the CDR3 is given as listed by TCRdb. The chain carries TRBV19 and TRBJ2-7; TRBD1 is the table's D call and was not checked against the DNA. The germline V gene has CDR1 LNHDA and CDR2 SQIVND (reference sequence). The CDR3 contains 10 residues when both ends are counted. The CDR3 region is CASSISGGRG.

This clonotype has a handful of counts. The V and J genes are TRBV20-1 and TRBJ1-5; 10 bases line up with TRBD1. The CDR3 runs to 15 residues. V lost 5 bases and J lost 7; bases outside the gene matches: 11. From germline, CDR1 is DFQATT and CDR2 SNEGSKA (reference sequence). CDR3 sequence: CSAWARDRGGQPQHF. The DNA for the CDR3 is TGCAGTGCTTGGGCCCGGGACAGGGGAGGACAGCCCCAGCATTTT.

In this sample, this clonotype turned up a few times. The rearrangement links TRBV3-1 to TRBJ1-5; D gene uncertain. The CDR3 totals 15 residues. V lost 1 base and J lost 3, with 10 bases in between. CDR1 and CDR2 (germline): LGHDT, YNNKEL (reference sequence). CDR3 bases: TGTGCCAGCAGCCAAGGAGGACCGAACAATCAGCCCCAGCATTTT. It yields the protein CASSQGGPNNQPQHF. The full variable domain, rest sourced from reference TRBV3-1 and TRBJ1-5, is DTAVSQTPKYLVTQMGNDKSIKCEQNLGHDTMYWYKQDSKKFLKIMFSYNNKELIINETVPNRFSPKSPDKAHLNLHINSLELGDSAVYFCASSQGGPNNQPQHFGDGTRLSIL.

This clonotype occurred a few times. This chain's CDR3 is CASSPIMGGNTEAFF. The CDR3 DNA follows: TGCGCCAGCAGCCCGATTATGGGGGGGAACACTGAAGCTTTCTTT. This rearrangement joins TRBV5-1 to TRBJ1-1, with D perhaps matching TRBD1 (5 bases). The V gene lost 4 bases and the J gene lost 1 base, with 14 bases spanning the gap. The CDR3 is 15 amino acids. CDR1 SGHRS and CDR2 YFSETQ come from the germline V gene.

CDR3 bases: TGCGCCAGCAGCCAAGGCGTACAGCTGAACACTGAAGCTTTCTTT. Amino acids: CASSQGVQLNTEAFF. This chain joins TRBV4-3 and TRBJ1-1; no definite D call. CDR1 LGHNA and CDR2 YSLEER come from the germline V gene. The V gene lost 1 base and the J gene lost 0 bases, with 9 bases spanning the gap. The CDR3 has 15 residues.

The CDR3 spells CSARVTASEYNSPLHF. The CDR3 region has the DNA TGCAGTGCTAGAGTAACGGCATCGGAGTATAATTCACCCCTCCACTTT. V is TRBV20-1 and J is TRBJ1-6; D is ambiguous. Trimming left V 1 base short and J 4 bases short, with 14 bases between. The CDR3 is 16 residues long. CDR1 and CDR2 (germline): DFQATT, SNEGSKA (reference sequence).

This clonotype occurred a few times. This sequence joins TRBV9 and TRBJ2-3; TRBD1 is a possible D gene (6 bases). This CDR3 has 16 amino acids. Between the trimmed V and J ends, which lost 0 bases and 6 bases, there was a span of 17 bases. Germline loops: CDR1 SGDLS, CDR2 YYNGEE. The CDR3 loop reads CASSVGGGTLEDTQYF. CDR3 DNA: TGTGCCAGCAGCGTAGGAGGGGGAACCCTGGAGGATACGCAGTATTTT.

V is TRBV9 and J is TRBJ1-6; perhaps TRBD1 as D (5 bases). The CDR3 consists of 14 residues. The germline V and J ends were trimmed by 0 bases and 8 bases, with 9 bases remaining between them. Germline CDR1 is SGDLS and CDR2 is YYNGEE. The CDR3: CASSVGREDSPLHF. As DNA, the CDR3 is TGTGCCAGCAGCGTAGGCAGGGAGGATTCACCCCTCCACTTT.

The chain combines TRBV6-2 or TRBV6-3 with TRBJ1-5; D gene unclear. The CDR3 is 13 residues long. The germline CDR1 and CDR2 sequences are MNHEY and SVGEGT. V dropped 7 bases and J dropped 4 bases, with 11 bases sitting between them. The CDR3 is CASNFRGNQPQHF. CDR3 DNA: TGTGCCAGCAATTTCCGGGGTAATCAGCCCCAGCATTTT.

The chain is built from TRBV20-1 and TRBJ2-1; 8 positions agree with TRBD2. Looked up from germline, CDR1 is DFQATT and CDR2 is SNEGSKA (reference sequence). The ends lost 5 bases at V and 8 bases at J; junction bases unmatched: 11. The CDR3 loop spans 14 amino acids. CDR3 residues: CSAASGGLGDEQFF. The DNA of the CDR3 is TGCAGTGCTGCGTCGGGAGGGCTTGGCGATGAGCAGTTCTTC.

This rearrangement joins TRBV27 to TRBJ2-3; the D gene is possibly TRBD1 (7 bases). The CDR3 runs to 16 residues. Looked up from germline, CDR1 is MNHEY and CDR2 is SMNVEV (reference sequence). V was cut by 4 bases and J by 3 bases, with 17 bases left in between. The CDR3 region is CASSSRPAGGTDTQYF. CDR3 coding DNA: TGTGCCAGCAGTTCGAGACCCGCAGGGGGGACAGATACGCAGTATTTT.

This clonotype was seen repeatedly, ten times or more. The rearrangement links TRBV29-1 to TRBJ2-5, with 8 positions matching TRBD1. The length of the CDR3 is 12 residues. The V segment lost 7 bases and the J segment 4 bases; nucleotides outside the gene matches: 5. In germline, CDR1 is SQVTM, CDR2 ANQGSEA. The CDR3 is CSGQGLGETQYF. The DNA of the CDR3 is TGCAGCGGACAGGGGTTGGGAGAGACCCAGTACTTC.

This clonotype has a count of ten or more. J is TRBJ2-5 and V is TRBV29-1; D is undetermined. Germline lookup yields CDR1 SQVTM and CDR2 ANQGSEA. This CDR3 contains 12 residues. V lost 4 bases, J lost 1 base, and 7 bases lay in between. This CDR3 is CSVVPGQETQYF. CDR3 nucleotides: TGCAGCGTTGTGCCAGGCCAAGAGACCCAGTACTTC.

The V call is TRBV6-5, the J call TRBJ2-7, with unresolved D. Germline V gene lookup returns CDR1 MNHEY and CDR2 SVGAGI. The CDR3 totals 13 residues. V gave up 0 bases and J gave up 7 bases, with 10 bases separating them. The CDR3 spells CASSYSVNVEQYF. In DNA form, the CDR3 reads TGTGCCAGCAGTTACTCAGTGAATGTGGAGCAGTACTTC.

This chain links TRBV7-2 with TRBJ2-4, with D perhaps TRBD1 (6 bases). Trimming shortened V by 0 bases and J by 8 bases, and 14 bases separated the two germline ends. CDR1 and CDR2 from the germline V gene are SGHTA and FQGNSA. The CDR3 runs 15 residues. CDR3 amino acids: CASSLAPTGWDIQYF. DNA for the CDR3: TGTGCCAGCAGCTTAGCCCCAACAGGGTGGGACATTCAGTACTTC.

V usage is TRBV5-1 and J usage is TRBJ2-7; a weak D match, TRBD2 (6 bases). Trimming left V 0 bases short and J 2 bases short, with 12 bases between. The CDR3 loop spans 15 amino acids. In germline, CDR1 is SGHRS, CDR2 YFSETQ. CDR3 sequence (DNA): TGCGCCAGCAGCTTGGCACACTCGGGGGCCTACGAGCAGTACTTC. Protein product: CASSLAHSGAYEQYF. The full variable domain, rest sourced from reference TRBV5-1 and TRBJ2-7, is KAGVTQTPRYLIKTRGQQVTLSCSPISGHRSVSWYQQTPGQGLQFLFEYFSETQRNKGNFPGRFSGRQFSNSRSEMNVSTLELGDSALYLCASSLAHSGAYEQYFGPGTRLTVT.